This TCR beta chain was retrieved from a study of Ad26.COV2.S vaccination and SARS-CoV-2 variants (dated by TCRdb to the early 2020s). For the study in its entirety: TCRbeta repertoire sequencing served as the tool for gauging how specific and how broad the SARS-CoV-2-reactive T cell receptors were following Ad26.COV2.S vaccination. A total of some 30 samples were included in the TCR-sequenced set, comprising 19 Ad26.COV2.S vaccine recipients, 5 placebo recipients and 8 SARS-CoV-2 convalescent individuals.

With regard to this clone: The antigen it recognizes is unknown. Base qualities are missing; no much larger clone stands one base away.

General conclusions and limits of the study: The authors noted that the TCR breadth and depth analyses may have underestimated total T cell responses. Compared with placebo recipients, Ad26.COV2.S recipients showed higher spike-specific TCR breadth (P = 0.0014). Vaccine and placebo recipients had comparable non-spike TCR breadth, which fits with the vaccine containing only spike. Substantial breadth of spike-specific CD8+ and CD4+ T cell responses was reported after vaccination.

The time point label here, explained by the study, means: individuals recovered from natural SARS-CoV-2 infection. The immunoSEQ Assay was used to sequence TCRbeta CDR3 regions. After extraction, genomic DNA underwent amplification by bias-controlled multiplex PCR, followed by high-throughput sequencing. On the authors' methods: Collapsing and filtering of sequences were performed to quantify the absolute abundance of each unique TCRbeta CDR3 region. Usable DNA was measured by amplifying reference genes present in all nucleated cells, and TCRbeta template counts were normalized to that usable DNA to estimate T cell fraction. Repertoire TCRs were annotated as SARS-CoV-2-specific when V gene, CDR3 amino acid sequence and J gene were exactly matched to a known reactive TCR set. The reference SARS-CoV-2 TCR set was derived from MIRA and filtered for enrichment in COVID-19-positive ImmuneCODE repertoires, a step that removed public or cross-reactive TCRs. Using the MIRA antigens, annotated TCRs were further analysed by specific ORF or by position within an ORF. Breadth was defined as annotated unique rearrangements over total unique productive rearrangements; depth was the summed frequency of those rearrangements. TCR breadth was compared between groups using two-sided Wilcoxon rank-sum tests. The table comes from immuneACCESS by way of TCRdb, which keeps in-frame sequences with V and J called. Part of the clones is missing from these tables; in studies checked, under half for an unresolved V gene and the rest for unknown reasons. V and J calls and clone size come straight from that table; D and trimming were deduced from the DNA. This sample is represented by around 350,000 clones; about 91% of them were singletons. Together, the top ten hold about 3.9% of the sample.

The CDR3 covers 14 residues, taking in both the cysteine and the phenylalanine. Only the CDR3 part of the read is kept: 42 bases, read in frame from the first base. V sheds 9 bases and J sheds 4 bases, leaving 15 bases between their ends. The germline V gene (reference sequence) gives CDR1 as SSHAT and CDR2 as FNYEAQ. The TCR originated in a human donor who had recovered from COVID-19. The sample in question was peripheral blood, obtained after recovery from COVID-19. The sequence joins TRBV7-7 to TRBJ2-2, and TRBD2 may be the D gene, going by 6 matching bases. The CDR3 in this case is CASRGGGITGELFF. The nucleotide sequence reads as follows: TGTGCCAGTCGGGGAGGAGGAATCACCGGGGAGCTGTTTTTT.